This passage covers 10 T cell receptor beta chains from one sample sequenced in a study of T cells expressing NK-cell markers. TCRdb processed the 5' RACE reads again and assigns one entry to each CDR3 protein, with no DNA. This listing includes 200,000 to 300,000 distinct CDR3 sequences. The sequenced material came from blood T cells: a sorted CD56 or NKG2C T cell subset, CD4+ or CD8+ T cells, or bulk PBMC T cells (not recorded which). These receptors originate from a man between 18 and 29 years old in good health.

The chain recombines TRBV12-3 or TRBV12-4 with TRBJ2-5; checking the TCRdb D call of TRBD2 is not possible without DNA. The CDR3 consists of 16 residues. CDR3 sequence reads: CASSLGSGRAGETQYF.

The chain combines TRBV10-3 with TRBJ2-7. The germline CDR1 and CDR2 sequences are ENHRY and SYGVKD. The CDR3 is 14 residues long. The CDR3 sequence is CAISSGLQPSGQYF.

This rearrangement joins TRBV12-3 or TRBV12-4 to TRBJ2-1; as DNA is missing, the TRBD2 call by TCRdb cannot be tested. The CDR3 is 13 residues long. CDR3 amino acids: CASSSYGLNEQFF.

The genes are TRBV3-1 and TRBJ2-2; TCRdb picks TRBD1, but there is no DNA to check that call. The CDR3 length is 14 residues. Germline V CDR1 and CDR2: LGHDT, YNNKEL (reference sequence). The CDR3 reads CASSQDKGEGELFF. The whole variable domain, remainder taken from reference TRBV3-1 and TRBJ2-2, is DTAVSQTPKYLVTQMGNDKSIKCEQNLGHDTMYWYKQDSKKFLKIMFSYNNKELIINETVPNRFSPKSPDKAHLNLHINSLELGDSAVYFCASSQDKGEGELFFGEGSRLTVL.

V and J are TRBV7-6 and TRBJ2-5; TCRdb designates TRBD2, a call that cannot be tested without DNA. The CDR3 spans 16 residues. The germline V gene has CDR1 SGHVS and CDR2 FNYEAQ. CDR3 region: CASSLDGGRAQETQYF. Using reference TRBV7-6 and TRBJ2-5 for the parts outside the CDR3, the full variable domain is GAGVSQSPRYKVTKRGQDVALRCDPISGHVSLYWYRQALGQGPEFLTYFNYEAQQDKSGLPNDRFSAERPEGSISTLTIQRTEQRDSAMYRCASSLDGGRAQETQYFGPGTRLLVL.

The chain recombines TRBV6-2 or TRBV6-3 with TRBJ2-5; TCRdb reports TRBD1, a call that lacks DNA to check it against. Germline lookup yields CDR1 MNHEY and CDR2 SVGEGT. This CDR3 region has 12 residues. CDR3 sequence reads: CASSYPVETQYF.

The chain uses TRBV2 and TRBJ2-3; TCRdb lists TRBD1, though no DNA is available to test this call. The CDR3 is 12 amino acids. Germline lookup yields CDR1 SNHLY and CDR2 FYNNEI. The CDR3 reads CASGQGSDTQYF.

The chain is built from TRBV6-2 or TRBV6-3 and TRBJ2-1; checking the TCRdb D call of TRBD2 is not possible without DNA. The germline V gene has CDR1 MNHEY and CDR2 SVGEGT. CDR3 size: 16 residues. The CDR3 sequence is CASSYDNGGIYNEQFF.

This chain links TRBV20-1 with TRBJ2-1; absent DNA, TCRdb's TRBD2 call cannot be checked. This CDR3 region has 15 residues. Looked up from germline, CDR1 is DFQATT and CDR2 is SNEGSKA (reference sequence). CDR3 in amino acids: CSARAWTSRHNEQFF.

The gene calls are TRBV4-3 and TRBJ2-5. Per the germline V gene, CDR1 is LGHNA and CDR2 is YSLEER. The CDR3 has 13 residues. CDR3 amino acids: CASSQVLWETQYF.